This T cell receptor beta chain was sequenced in a study of blood T cell repertoires in COVID-19. Study in general: Samples taken during acute and convalescent COVID-19 were collected in the United States, Italy and Spain.

Methods used by the authors: Nucleated cell number was recorded as an estimate derived from reference gene primer amplification. The protocol was immunoSEQ multiplex PCR, while the TCRdb copy is restricted to in-frame clones and leaves out a portion. V and J calls and clone size follow that table, whereas D and trimming were derived from the DNA. The sample contains about 98,000 clones, roughly 84% of which appear only once. This sequence was found in a human donor in a cohort sampled during active COVID-19. The sample taken for sequencing was peripheral blood.

CDR3 protein: CASSYYPGTGKTPLHF. CDR3 nucleotide sequence: TGTGCCAGCAGTTACTATCCCGGGACAGGGAAGACACCCCTCCACTTT. This chain uses TRBV6-5 with TRBJ1-6, with 9 bases matching TRBD1. CDR3 size: 16 residues. Germline V gives CDR1 MNHEY, CDR2 SVGAGI. Trimming at V came to 1 base and at J to 11 bases, leaving 9 bases not matched to a gene.